The present T cell receptor (beta chain) was sequenced within a study of blood T cells in healthy people across ages. General observations from the study: Researchers said unsorted PBMCs prevented a conclusive naive versus antigen-experienced comparison. Greater diversity and more naive CD4+ cells were seen in long-lived donors than in aged donors.

Donation came from healthy Caucasian individuals in Russia who were aged 6 to 90. The use of a sample-barcoded 5' primer and a J-beta primer mix characterized a second PCR of about 7 to 12 cycles. No fewer than 3 million CDR3-containing paired-end reads came from each sample. One entry per CDR3 protein results from TCRdb running MiXCR on the 5' RACE reads. The table shows 450,000 to 700,000 distinct CDR3 sequences, with 25% to 30% occurring only once. About this clonotype itself: Its specificity is unknown.

Trimming left V 1 base short and J 4 bases short, with 13 bases between. The CDR3 extends over 14 amino acids. CDR1 is DFQATT and CDR2 is SNEGSKA in the germline V gene (reference sequence). The V gene is TRBV20-1, the J gene TRBJ1-1, with TRBD1 as a possible D gene (6 bases). The TCR originated in a woman between 65 and 79 years old in good health. Sequenced input: blood. In DNA, the CDR3 is TGCAGTGCTAGAGTGGGGGGGGCACCCACTGAAGCTTTCTTT. Translating it yields CSARVGGAPTEAFF.